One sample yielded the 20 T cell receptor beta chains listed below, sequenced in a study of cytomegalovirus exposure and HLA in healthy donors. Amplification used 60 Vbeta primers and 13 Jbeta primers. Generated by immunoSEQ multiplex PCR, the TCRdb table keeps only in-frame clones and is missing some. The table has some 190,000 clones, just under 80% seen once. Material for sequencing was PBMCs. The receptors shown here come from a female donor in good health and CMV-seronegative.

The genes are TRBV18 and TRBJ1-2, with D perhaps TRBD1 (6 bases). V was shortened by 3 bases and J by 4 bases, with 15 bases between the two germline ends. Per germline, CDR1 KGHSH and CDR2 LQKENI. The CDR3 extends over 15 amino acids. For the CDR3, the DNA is TGTGCCAGCTCACCTGGTACAGGGTTGGTCTATGGCTACACCTTC. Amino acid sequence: CASSPGTGLVYGYTF.

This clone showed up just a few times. The CDR3 is CASSQAGEREQFF. CDR3 nucleotides: TGTGCCAGCAGCCAGGCAGGGGAGCGTGAGCAGTTCTTC. The chain couples TRBV4-2 to TRBJ2-1, with D perhaps matching TRBD1 (6 bases). Germline loops: CDR1 LGHNA, CDR2 YNFKEQ. The CDR3 has 13 residues. With 3 bases removed from V and 9 bases from J, the gap between germline ends came to 12 bases.

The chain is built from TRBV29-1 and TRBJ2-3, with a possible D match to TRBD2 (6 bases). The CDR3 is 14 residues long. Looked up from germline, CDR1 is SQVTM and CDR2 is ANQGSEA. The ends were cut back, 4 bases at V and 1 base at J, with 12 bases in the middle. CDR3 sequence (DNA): TGCAGCGTTGTTCGGTGGGGGGGCACAGATACGCAGTATTTT. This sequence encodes CSVVRWGGTDTQYF.

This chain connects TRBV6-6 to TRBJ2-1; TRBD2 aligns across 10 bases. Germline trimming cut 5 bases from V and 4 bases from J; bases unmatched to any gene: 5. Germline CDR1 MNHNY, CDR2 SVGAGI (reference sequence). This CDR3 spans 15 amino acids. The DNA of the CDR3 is TGTGCCAGCAGTAGCGGACTAGCGGAATACAATGAGCAGTTCTTC. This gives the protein CASSSGLAEYNEQFF.

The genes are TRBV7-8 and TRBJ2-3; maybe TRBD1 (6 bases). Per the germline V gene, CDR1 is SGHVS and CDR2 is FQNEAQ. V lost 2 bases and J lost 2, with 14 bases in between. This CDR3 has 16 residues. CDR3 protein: CASSLLAGAFTDTQYF. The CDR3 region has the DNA TGTGCCAGCAGCTTATTGGCAGGGGCATTCACAGATACGCAGTATTTT. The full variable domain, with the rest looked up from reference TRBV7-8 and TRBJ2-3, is GAGVSQSPRYKVAKRGQDVALRCDPISGHVSLFWYQQALGQGPEFLTYFQNEAQLDKSGLPSDRFFAERPEGSVSTLKIQRTQQEDSAVYLCASSLLAGAFTDTQYFGPGTRLTVL.

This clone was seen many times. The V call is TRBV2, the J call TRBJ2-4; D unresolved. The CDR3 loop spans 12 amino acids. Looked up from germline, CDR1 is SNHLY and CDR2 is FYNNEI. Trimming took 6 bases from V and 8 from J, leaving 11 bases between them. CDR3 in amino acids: CASSLSQDIQYF. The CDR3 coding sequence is TGTGCCAGCAGCCTCAGCCAGGACATTCAGTACTTC. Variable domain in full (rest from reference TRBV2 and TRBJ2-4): EPEVTQTPSHQVTQMGQEVILRCVPISNHLYFYWYRQILGQKVEFLVSFYNNEISEKSEIFDDQFSVERPDGSNFTLKIRSTKLEDSAMYFCASSLSQDIQYFGAGTRLSVL.

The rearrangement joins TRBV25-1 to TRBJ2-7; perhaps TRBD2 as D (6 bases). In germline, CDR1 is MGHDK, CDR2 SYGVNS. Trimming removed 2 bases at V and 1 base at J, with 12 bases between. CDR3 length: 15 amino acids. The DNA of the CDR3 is TGTGCCAGCAGTGAAGGGGGGTATTATTCCTACGAGCAGTACTTC. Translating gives CASSEGGYYSYEQYF.

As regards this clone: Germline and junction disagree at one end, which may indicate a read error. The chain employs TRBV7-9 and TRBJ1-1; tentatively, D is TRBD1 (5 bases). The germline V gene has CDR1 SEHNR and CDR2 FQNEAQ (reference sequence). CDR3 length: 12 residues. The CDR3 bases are TGTTCCAGCAGCTTAGGGGCCACTGAAGCTTTCTTT. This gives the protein CSSSLGATEAFF. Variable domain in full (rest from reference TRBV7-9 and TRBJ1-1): DTGVSQNPRHKITKRGQNVTFRCDPISEHNRLYWYRQTLGQGPEFLTYFQNEAQLEKSRLLSDRFSAERPKGSFSTLEIQRTEQGDSAMYLCSSSLGATEAFFGQGTRLTVV.

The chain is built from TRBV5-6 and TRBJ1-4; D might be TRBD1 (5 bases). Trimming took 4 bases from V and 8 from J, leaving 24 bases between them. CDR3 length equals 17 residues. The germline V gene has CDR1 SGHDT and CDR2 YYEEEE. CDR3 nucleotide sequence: TGTGCCAGCAGCCCCGACAGAGGACTAAATTCTTTCGAAAAACTGTTTTTT. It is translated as CASSPDRGLNSFEKLFF.

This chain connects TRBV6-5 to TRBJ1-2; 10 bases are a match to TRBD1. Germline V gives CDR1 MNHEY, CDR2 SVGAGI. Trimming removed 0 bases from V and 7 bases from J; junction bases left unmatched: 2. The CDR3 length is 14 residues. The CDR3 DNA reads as TGTGCCAGCAGTTACTCCCGGGACAGGGGTGGCTACACCTTC. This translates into CASSYSRDRGGYTF.

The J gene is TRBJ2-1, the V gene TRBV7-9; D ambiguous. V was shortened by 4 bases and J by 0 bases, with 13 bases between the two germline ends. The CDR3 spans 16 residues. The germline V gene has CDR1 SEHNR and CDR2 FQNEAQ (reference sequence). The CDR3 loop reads CASSSEVSSSYNEQFF. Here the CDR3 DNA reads TGTGCCAGCAGCTCAGAGGTCTCGAGCTCCTACAATGAGCAGTTCTTC.

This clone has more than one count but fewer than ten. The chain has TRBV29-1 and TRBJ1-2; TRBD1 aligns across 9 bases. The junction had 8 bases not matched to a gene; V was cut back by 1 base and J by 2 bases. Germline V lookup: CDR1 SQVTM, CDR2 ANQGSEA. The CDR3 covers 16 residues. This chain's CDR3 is CSVEGSRDRVNYGYTF. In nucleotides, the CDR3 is TGCAGCGTTGAAGGTTCCCGGGACAGGGTAAACTATGGCTACACCTTC.

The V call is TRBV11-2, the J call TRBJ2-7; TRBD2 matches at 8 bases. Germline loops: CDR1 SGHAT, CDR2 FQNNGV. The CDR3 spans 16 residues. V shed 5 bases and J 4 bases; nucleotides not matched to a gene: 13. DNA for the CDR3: TGTGCCAGCAGCCGAACTAGCGGTTTCGGCAAGTACGAGCAGTACTTC. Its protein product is CASSRTSGFGKYEQYF.

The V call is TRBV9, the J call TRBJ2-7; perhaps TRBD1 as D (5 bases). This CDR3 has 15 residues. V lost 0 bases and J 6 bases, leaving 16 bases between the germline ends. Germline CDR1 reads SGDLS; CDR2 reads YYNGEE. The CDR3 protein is CASSVVGSGASEQYF. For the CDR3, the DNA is TGTGCCAGCAGCGTAGTGGGCAGTGGGGCCTCCGAGCAGTACTTC.

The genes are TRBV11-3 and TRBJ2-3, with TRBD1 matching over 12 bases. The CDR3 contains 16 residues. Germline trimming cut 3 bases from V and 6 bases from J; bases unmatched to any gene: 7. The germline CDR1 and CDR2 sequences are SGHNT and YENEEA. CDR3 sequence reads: CASSLYRDRGPDTQYF. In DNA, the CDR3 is TGTGCCAGCAGCTTGTACCGGGACAGGGGGCCCGATACGCAGTATTTT.

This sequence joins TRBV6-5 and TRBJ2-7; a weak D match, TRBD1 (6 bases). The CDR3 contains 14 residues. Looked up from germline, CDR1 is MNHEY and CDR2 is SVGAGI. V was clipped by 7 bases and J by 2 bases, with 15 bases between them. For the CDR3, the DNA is TGTGCCAGCAAGAAACGGGACAAAACCTACGAGCAGTACTTC. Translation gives CASKKRDKTYEQYF.

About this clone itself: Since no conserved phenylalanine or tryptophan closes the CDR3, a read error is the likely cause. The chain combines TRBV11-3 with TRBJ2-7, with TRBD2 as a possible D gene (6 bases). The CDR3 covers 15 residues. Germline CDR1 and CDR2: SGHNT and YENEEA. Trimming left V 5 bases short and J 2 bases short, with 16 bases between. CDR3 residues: CASSPNRGSAYEQYL. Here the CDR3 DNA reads TGTGCCAGCAGCCCGAATCGGGGGTCGGCCTACGAGCAGTACCTC.

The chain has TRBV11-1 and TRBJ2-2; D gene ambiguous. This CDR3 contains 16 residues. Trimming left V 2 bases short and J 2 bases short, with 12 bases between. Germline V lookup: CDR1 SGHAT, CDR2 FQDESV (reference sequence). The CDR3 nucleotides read TGTGCCAGCAGCTTACTCTCACAGTCCAACACCGGGGAGCTGTTTTTT. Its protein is CASSLLSQSNTGELFF.

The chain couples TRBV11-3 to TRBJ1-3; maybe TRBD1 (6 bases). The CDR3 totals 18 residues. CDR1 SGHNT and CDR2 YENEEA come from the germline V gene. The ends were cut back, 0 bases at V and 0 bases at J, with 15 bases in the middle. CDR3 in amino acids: CASSLDHGTDSSGNTIYF. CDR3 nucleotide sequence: TGTGCCAGCAGCTTAGATCATGGGACGGACAGCTCTGGAAACACCATATATTTT.

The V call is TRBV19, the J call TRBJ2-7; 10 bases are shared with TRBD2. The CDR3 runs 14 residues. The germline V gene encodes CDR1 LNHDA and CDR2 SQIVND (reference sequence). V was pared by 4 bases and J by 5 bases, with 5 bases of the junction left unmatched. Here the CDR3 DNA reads TGTGCCAGTAGTAAAGCGGGAGGGTTGGACGAGCAGTACTTC. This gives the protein CASSKAGGLDEQYF.